This T cell receptor beta chain is from a study of control samples from healthy donors and cancer patients. In germline, CDR1 is ENHRY, CDR2 SYGVKD. With V trimmed by 10 bases and J by 2 bases, 13 bases remained unmatched. The CDR3 extends over 16 amino acids. Libraries were prepared by immunoSEQ multiplex PCR; TCRdb keeps only in-frame clonotypes and omits some of them. The table shows under 300,000 clones, with over 70% occurring only once. The rearrangement links TRBV10-3 to TRBJ2-7, with 11 nucleotides matching TRBD1. This clonotype originated in a woman in her fifties or sixties with lung cancer. The sequencing input was PBMCs. For the CDR3, the DNA is TGTGCCACCGGGAGAGGGCGGACAGGGGGCCCCTACGAGCAGTACTTC. Its translation: CATGRGRTGGPYEQYF.